The present T cell receptor beta chain was sequenced within a study of blood T cell repertoires in COVID-19. Study details: Samples came from the United States, Italy and Spain, spanning acute and convalescent COVID-19. The cDNA or gDNA used as material had been derived from T cells, B-cell-depleted T cells, or PBMCs.

Germline CDR1 is LNHDA and CDR2 is SQIVND (reference sequence). The J segment lost 8 bases and the V segment lost 4 bases, leaving 6 bases of the junction unmatched. This CDR3 comprises 14 residues. Per the authors' pipeline: Nucleated cell number was recorded as an estimate derived from reference gene primer amplification. Profiled with immunoSEQ multiplex PCR; TCRdb holds only in-frame clones, not every one. The V and J calls and the clone size are those of that table, but D and trimming were determined from the DNA. The sample lists approximately 47,000 clones, under 95% occurring once. This clonotype was sampled from a man between 65 and 85 years old with active COVID-19. Sequenced input: peripheral blood. The rearrangement links TRBV19 to TRBJ2-1; 9 nucleotides line up with TRBD1. For the CDR3, the DNA is TGTGCCAGTAGTAAACAGGGGGCCCTCCATGAGCAGTTCTTC. As protein: CASSKQGALHEQFF. Combining the CDR3 with reference TRBV19 and TRBJ2-1 gives the whole variable domain DGGITQSPKYLFRKEGQNVTLSCEQNLNHDAMYWYRQDPGQGLRLIYYSQIVNDFQKGDIAEGYSVSREKKESFPLTVTSAQKNPTAFYLCASSKQGALHEQFFGPGTRLTVL.